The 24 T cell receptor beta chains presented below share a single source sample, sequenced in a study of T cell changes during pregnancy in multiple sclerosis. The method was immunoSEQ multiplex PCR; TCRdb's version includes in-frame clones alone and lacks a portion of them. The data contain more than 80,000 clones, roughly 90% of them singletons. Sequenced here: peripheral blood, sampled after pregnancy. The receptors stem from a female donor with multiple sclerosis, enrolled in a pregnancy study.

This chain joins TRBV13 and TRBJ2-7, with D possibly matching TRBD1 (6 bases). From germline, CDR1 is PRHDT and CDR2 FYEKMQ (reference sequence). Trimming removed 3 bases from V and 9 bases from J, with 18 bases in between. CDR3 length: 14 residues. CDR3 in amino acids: CASSFRRGYEVQYF. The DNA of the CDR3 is TGTGCCAGCAGCTTTCGCAGGGGCTACGAGGTGCAGTACTTC.

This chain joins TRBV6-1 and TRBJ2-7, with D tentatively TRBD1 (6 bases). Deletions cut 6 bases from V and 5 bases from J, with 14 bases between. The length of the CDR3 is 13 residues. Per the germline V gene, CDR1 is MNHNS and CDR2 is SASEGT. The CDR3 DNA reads TGTGCCAGCAGGGAAACAGGGTCCCACGAGCAGTACTTC. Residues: CASRETGSHEQYF.

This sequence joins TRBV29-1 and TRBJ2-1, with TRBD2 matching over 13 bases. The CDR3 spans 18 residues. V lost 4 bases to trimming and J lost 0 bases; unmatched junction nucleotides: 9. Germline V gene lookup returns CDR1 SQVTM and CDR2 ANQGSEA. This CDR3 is CSVVLGLAGSSSYNEQFF. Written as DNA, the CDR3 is TGCAGCGTTGTTCTGGGACTAGCGGGGAGCAGCTCCTACAATGAGCAGTTCTTC.

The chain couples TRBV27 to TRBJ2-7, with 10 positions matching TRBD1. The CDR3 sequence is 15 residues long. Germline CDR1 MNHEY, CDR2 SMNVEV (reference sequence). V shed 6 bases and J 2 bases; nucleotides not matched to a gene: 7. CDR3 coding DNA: TGTGCCAGCAGCCGCGGGACAGGGGCGGCCTACGAGCAGTACTTC. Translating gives CASSRGTGAAYEQYF.

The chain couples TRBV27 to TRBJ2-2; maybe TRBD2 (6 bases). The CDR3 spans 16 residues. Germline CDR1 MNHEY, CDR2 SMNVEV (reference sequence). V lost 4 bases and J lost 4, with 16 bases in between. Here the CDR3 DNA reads TGTGCCAGCAGTTCCGCCTGGAGGGCGGCCACCGGGGAGCTGTTTTTT. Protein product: CASSSAWRAATGELFF.

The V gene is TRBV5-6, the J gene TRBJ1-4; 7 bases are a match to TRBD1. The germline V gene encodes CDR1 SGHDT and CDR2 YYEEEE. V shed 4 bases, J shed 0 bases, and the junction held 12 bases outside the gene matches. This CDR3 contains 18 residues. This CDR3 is CASSQGDRDHPTNEKLFF. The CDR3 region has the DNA TGTGCCAGCAGCCAGGGGGACAGAGACCACCCAACTAATGAAAAACTGTTTTTT.

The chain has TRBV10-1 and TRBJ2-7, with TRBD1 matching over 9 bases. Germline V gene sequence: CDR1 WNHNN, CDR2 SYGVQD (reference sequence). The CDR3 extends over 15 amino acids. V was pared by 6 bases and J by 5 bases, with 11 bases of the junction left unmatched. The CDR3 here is CASSADEQGAHEQYF. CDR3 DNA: TGCGCCAGCAGCGCCGATGAACAGGGGGCCCACGAGCAGTACTTC.

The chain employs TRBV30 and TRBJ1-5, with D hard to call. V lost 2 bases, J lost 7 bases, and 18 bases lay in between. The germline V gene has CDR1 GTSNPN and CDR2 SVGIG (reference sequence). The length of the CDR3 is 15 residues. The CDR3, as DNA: TGTGCCTGGAGTCCCAGGAGGAAAACCGGACAGCCCCAGCATTTT. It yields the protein CAWSPRRKTGQPQHF.

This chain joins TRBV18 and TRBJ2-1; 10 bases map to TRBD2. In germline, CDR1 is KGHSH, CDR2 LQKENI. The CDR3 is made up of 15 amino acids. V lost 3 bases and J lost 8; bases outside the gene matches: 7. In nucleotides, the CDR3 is TGTGCCAGCTCACCTCCGGGACTAGCGCGGGATGAGCAGTTCTTC. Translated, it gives CASSPPGLARDEQFF.

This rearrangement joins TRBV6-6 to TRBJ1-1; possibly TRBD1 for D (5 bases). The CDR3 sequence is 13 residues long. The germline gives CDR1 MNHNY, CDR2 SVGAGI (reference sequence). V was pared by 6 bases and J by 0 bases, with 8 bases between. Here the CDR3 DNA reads TGTGCCAGCAGCCTGGACATGAACACTGAAGCTTTCTTT. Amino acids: CASSLDMNTEAFF.

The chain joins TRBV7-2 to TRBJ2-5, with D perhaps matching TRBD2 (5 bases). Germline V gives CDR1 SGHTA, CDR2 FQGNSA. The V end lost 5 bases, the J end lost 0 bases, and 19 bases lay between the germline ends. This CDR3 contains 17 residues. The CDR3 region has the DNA TGTGCCAGCAGCCTCCCGGGCGGTGAGGGCTACCAAGAGACCCAGTACTTC. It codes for CASSLPGGEGYQETQYF.

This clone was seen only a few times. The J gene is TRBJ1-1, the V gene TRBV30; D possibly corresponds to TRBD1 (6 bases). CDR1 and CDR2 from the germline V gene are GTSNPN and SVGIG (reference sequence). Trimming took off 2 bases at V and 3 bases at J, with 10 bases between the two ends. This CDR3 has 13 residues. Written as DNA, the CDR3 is TGTGCCTGGAGTCCTCGGACAGACACTGAAGCTTTCTTT. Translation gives CAWSPRTDTEAFF. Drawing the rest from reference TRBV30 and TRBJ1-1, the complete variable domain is SQTIHQWPATLVQPVGSPLSLECTVEGTSNPNLYWYRQAAGRGLQLLFYSVGIGQISSEVPQNLSASRPQDRQFILSSKKLLLSDSGFYLCAWSPRTDTEAFFGQGTRLTVV.

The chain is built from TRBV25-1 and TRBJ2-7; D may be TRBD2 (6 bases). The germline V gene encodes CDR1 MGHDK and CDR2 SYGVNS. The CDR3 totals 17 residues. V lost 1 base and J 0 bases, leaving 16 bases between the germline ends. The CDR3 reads CASSESRGGMSSYEQYF. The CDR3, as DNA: TGTGCCAGCAGTGAATCTCGTGGAGGGATGAGCTCCTACGAGCAGTACTTC.

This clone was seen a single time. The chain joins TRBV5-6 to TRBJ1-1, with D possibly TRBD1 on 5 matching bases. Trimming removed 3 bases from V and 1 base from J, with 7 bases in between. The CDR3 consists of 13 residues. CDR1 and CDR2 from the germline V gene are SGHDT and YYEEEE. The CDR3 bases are TGTGCCAGCAGCTCGACAGCGAACACTGAAGCTTTCTTT. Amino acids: CASSSTANTEAFF. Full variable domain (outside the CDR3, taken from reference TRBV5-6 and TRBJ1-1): DAGVTQSPTHLIKTRGQQVTLRCSPKSGHDTVSWYQQALGQGPQFIFQYYEEEERQRGNFPDRFSGHQFPNYSSELNVNALLLGDSALYLCASSSTANTEAFFGQGTRLTVV.

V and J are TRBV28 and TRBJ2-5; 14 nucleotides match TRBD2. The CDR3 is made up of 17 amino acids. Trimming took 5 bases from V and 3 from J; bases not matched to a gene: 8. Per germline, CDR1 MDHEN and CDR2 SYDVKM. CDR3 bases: TGTGCCAGCAGTCGACTAGCGGGAGGGCTGGATGAAGAGACCCAGTACTTC. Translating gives CASSRLAGGLDEETQYF.

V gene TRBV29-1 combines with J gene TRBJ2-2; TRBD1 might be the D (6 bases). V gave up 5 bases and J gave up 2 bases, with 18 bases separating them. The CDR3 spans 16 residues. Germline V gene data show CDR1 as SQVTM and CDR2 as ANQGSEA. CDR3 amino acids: CSVCIRGQLNTGELFF. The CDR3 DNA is TGCAGCGTTTGCATCCGGGGACAACTTAACACCGGGGAGCTGTTTTTT.

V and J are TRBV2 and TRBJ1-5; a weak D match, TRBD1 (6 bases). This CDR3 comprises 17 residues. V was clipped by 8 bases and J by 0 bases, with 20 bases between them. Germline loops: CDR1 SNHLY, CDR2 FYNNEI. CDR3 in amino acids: CASRKGGGADSNQPQHF. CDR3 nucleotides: TGTGCCAGCCGTAAAGGGGGGGGAGCCGATAGCAATCAGCCCCAGCATTTT.

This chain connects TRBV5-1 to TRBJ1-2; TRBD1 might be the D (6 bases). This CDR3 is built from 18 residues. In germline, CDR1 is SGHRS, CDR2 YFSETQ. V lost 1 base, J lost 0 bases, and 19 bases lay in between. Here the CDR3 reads CASSLMGLGDTSNYGYTF. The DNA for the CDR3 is TGCGCCAGCAGCTTGATGGGGCTGGGGGACACCTCTAACTATGGCTACACCTTC. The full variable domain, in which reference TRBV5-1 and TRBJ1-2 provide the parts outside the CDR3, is KAGVTQTPRYLIKTRGQQVTLSCSPISGHRSVSWYQQTPGQGLQFLFEYFSETQRNKGNFPGRFSGRQFSNSRSEMNVSTLELGDSALYLCASSLMGLGDTSNYGYTFGSGTRLTVV.

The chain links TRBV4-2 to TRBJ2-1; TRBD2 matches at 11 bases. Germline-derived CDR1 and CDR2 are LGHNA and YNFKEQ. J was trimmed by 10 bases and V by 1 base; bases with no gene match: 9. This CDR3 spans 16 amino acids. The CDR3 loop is CASSQALAGVGGEQFF. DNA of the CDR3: TGTGCCAGCAGCCAAGCACTAGCGGGGGTAGGGGGGGAGCAGTTCTTC.

The CDR3, as DNA: TGTGCCAGCAGCTTGGGACTAGCGGACTCCTACGAGCAGTACTTC. Translated: CASSLGLADSYEQYF. The rearrangement joins TRBV5-4 to TRBJ2-7, with TRBD2 identical over 9 bases. This CDR3 is built from 15 residues. V shed 0 bases and J 0 bases; nucleotides not matched to a gene: 1. Germline V gene sequence: CDR1 SGHNT, CDR2 YYREEE (reference sequence).

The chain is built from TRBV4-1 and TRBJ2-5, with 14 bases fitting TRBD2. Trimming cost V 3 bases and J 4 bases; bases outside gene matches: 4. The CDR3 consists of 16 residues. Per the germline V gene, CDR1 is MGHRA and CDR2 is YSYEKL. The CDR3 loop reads CASSQGTSGGTETQYF. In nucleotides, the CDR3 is TGCGCCAGCAGCCAGGGGACTAGCGGGGGTACAGAGACCCAGTACTTC.

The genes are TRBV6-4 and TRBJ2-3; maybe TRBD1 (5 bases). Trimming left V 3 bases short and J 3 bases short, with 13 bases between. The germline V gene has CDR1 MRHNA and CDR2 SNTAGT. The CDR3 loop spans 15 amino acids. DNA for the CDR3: TGTGCCAGCAGTGAAAGGGGCAGAGCGACAGATACGCAGTATTTT. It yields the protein CASSERGRATDTQYF.

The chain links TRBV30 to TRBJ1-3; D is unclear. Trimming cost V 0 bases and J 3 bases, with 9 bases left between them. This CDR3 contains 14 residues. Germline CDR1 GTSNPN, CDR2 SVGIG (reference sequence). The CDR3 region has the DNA TGTGCCTGGAGTGTAGTAGCGGATGGAAACACCATATATTTT. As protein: CAWSVVADGNTIYF.

The CDR3 DNA reads as TGCGCCAGCAGGGGGGGAAACACAGATACGCAGTATTTT. This sequence encodes CASRGGNTDTQYF. V usage is TRBV5-1 and J usage is TRBJ2-3; D perhaps matches TRBD2 (6 bases). Trimming left V 5 bases short and J 2 bases short, with 9 bases between. Germline V gene sequence: CDR1 SGHRS, CDR2 YFSETQ. This CDR3 region has 13 residues.